This record concerns one T cell receptor beta chain sequence. Its recognized antigen is unknown. No per-base quality is available; no much larger clone lies one base away. The source of the sample is a study of T cell clones after liver transplantation (dated by TCRdb to about 2019). In terms of the full investigation: Samples were obtained from ITN030ST, a randomized trial in which withdrawal of immunosuppression was attempted within 2 years of liver transplantation. Donor-reactive T cell clones were identified by TCRbeta sequencing following a pre-transplant mixed lymphocyte reaction and were subsequently tracked in post-transplant blood. As an antigen-independent comparator for donor-reactive sequences, third party-reactive TCRbeta sequences were also identified from pre-transplant MLRs. Of the eight recipients, a few were HCV-positive, while the remaining recipients had been transplanted for non-autoimmune, non-viral indications. No induction therapy was given to the subjects, and standard immunosuppression was administered until randomization at 12-24 months post-transplant. Tolerance meant complete immunosuppression withdrawal for at least one year without liver enzymes rising beyond twice the upper limit of normal. Blood samples were collected pre-transplant, then pre-randomization ahead of withdrawal, and finally post-randomization once withdrawal had either been completed or failed. The study cohort included 8 liver transplant recipients, of whom 3 were classified as tolerant and 5 as non-tolerant. Study-wide findings and limitations: In 5 of 8 subjects, regardless of tolerance or HCV status, circulating donor-reactive CD4 TCRbeta sequences dropped significantly post-transplant. In two subjects, low numbers of available donor cells limited the measurable donor-reactive repertoire. Conclusions were preliminary, limited by small, heterogeneous patient numbers and non-standardized post-transplant time points. A greater decline was seen for donor-reactive sequences than for third party-reactive sequences, suggesting partial antigen-specific deletion unrelated to withdrawal success. After accounting for repertoire turnover, donor-reactive detection was significantly reduced in 7 of 8 subjects for CD4 and 8 of 8 for CD8. Without allograft tissue specimens, donor-reactive T cells may have migrated into the graft rather than being deleted.

Using immunoSEQ, frozen genomic DNA was subjected to high-throughput TCRbeta CDR3 sequencing, a process that included PCR amplification, mapping, bias correction and internal controls. Processing in the source paper ran as follows. Productive rearrangements were kept, and unique TCRbeta sequences were defined by CDR3 nucleotide sequence plus V and J gene. Donor-reactive sequences required at least 5-fold expansion in CFSE-low cells versus unstimulated pre-transplant cells and at least 0.01% frequency. To ensure at least 90% detection power, minimum frequency thresholds were set for each subject based on that subject's lowest-template unstimulated sample. Jensen-Shannon divergence between the top 1000 TCRbeta sequences after and before transplant was used to measure repertoire turnover. Changes in detection of donor-reactive sequences were assessed with two-sided Fisher's exact tests. This immuneACCESS table, as held by TCRdb, lists in-frame sequences with V and J called but not all clones. Of the missing ones, under half trace to an unresolved V gene in checked studies; the others have no known cause. That table furnishes V, J and clone size, whereas the DNA furnished D and trimming. In all, the sample holds roughly 100,000 clones, and about 81% of those were seen once. In total, the top ten clones hold 0.8% to 1% of the sample.

What this sample's time point label stands for: pre-transplant. Unstimulated PBMCs, after thawing, were stained for CD3, CD4 and CD8 and then FACS-sorted into CD3+CD4+ and CD3+CD8+ populations. All 8 studied subjects were randomized to immunosuppression withdrawal. Genomic DNA was isolated with the Qiagen DNeasy Blood and Tissue Kit. V drops 1 base and J drops 2 bases, leaving 8 bases in between. Measured from the cysteine to the phenylalanine, the CDR3 is 14 residues long. The kept DNA is CDR3 alone, 42 bases in frame from the first base. The germline V gene encodes CDR1 LGHNA and CDR2 YNFKEQ. Sequenced material: CD4+ T cells from blood, taken before liver transplant. The sequence is built from TRBV4-2 and TRBJ1-2; there is no confident call for the D gene. This clonotype originated in a human donor who received a liver transplant. In nucleotides, the sequence is TGTGCCAGCAGCCAAGTAGGCCAGAACTATGGCTACACCTTC. Its translation is CASSQVGQNYGYTF.